The next 27 T cell receptor beta chains were all read from a single sample in a study of control samples from healthy donors and cancer patients (dated by TCRdb to 2019 to 2021). The library came from the immunoSEQ multiplex PCR assay. TCRdb provides this immuneACCESS table in a form limited to in-frame rearrangements. Some clones are lacking; in checked studies, under half of them reflect an unresolved V gene, and why the rest are absent is not known. Recorded for this sample are approximately 100,000 clones; just over 90% of them occurred a single time. Over 3% of the sample is in the top ten clones. The sequenced sample was blood. The origin of the receptors is a woman aged 18-35 years in good health.

The chain is built from TRBV13 and TRBJ2-1, with TRBD2 matching 8 bases. V gave up 1 base and J gave up 9 bases; unmatched junction bases: 5. This CDR3 comprises 14 residues. CDR1 is PRHDT, CDR2 FYEKMQ, per germline (reference sequence). CDR3 loop: CASSLVAGGGEQFF. CDR3 in DNA: TGTGCCAGCAGCTTAGTGGCGGGAGGTGGTGAGCAGTTCTTC.

This chain links TRBV7-9 with TRBJ1-2, with a tentative D call TRBD1 (6 bases). This CDR3 has 18 residues. Germline CDR1 and CDR2: SEHNR and FQNEAQ (reference sequence). V was cut by 4 bases and J by 3 bases, with 24 bases left in between. CDR3 residues: CASSYGSPDSLEDYGYTF. CDR3 bases: TGTGCCAGCAGCTACGGAAGTCCGGACAGCCTGGAGGACTATGGCTACACCTTC.

The chain has TRBV5-5 and TRBJ1-5, with D possibly matching TRBD1 (5 bases). The CDR3 is 18 residues long. Per germline, CDR1 SGHKS and CDR2 YYEKEE (reference sequence). V was pared by 0 bases and J by 4 bases, with 20 bases between. CDR3 DNA: TGTGCCAGCAGCTTGGCCGGGGGAGGTTTTTTTCGGAATCAGCCCCAGCATTTT. Its protein is CASSLAGGGFFRNQPQHF.

V usage is TRBV25-1 and J usage is TRBJ2-5; perhaps TRBD1 as D (5 bases). CDR1 MGHDK and CDR2 SYGVNS come from the germline V gene. Trimming pared 8 bases from V and 4 bases from J, leaving 8 bases between. The CDR3 is 11 residues long. CDR3 bases: TGTGCCAGCGGACAAGGAGAGACCCAGTACTTC. Translating gives CASGQGETQYF.

The table lists this clone with a few counts. The chain has TRBV6-4 and TRBJ2-2; D is ambiguous. The CDR3 totals 14 residues. Deletions cut 3 bases from V and 5 bases from J, with 10 bases between. In germline, CDR1 is MRHNA, CDR2 SNTAGT. The CDR3, as DNA: TGTGCCAGCAGTGATGAGATCGCGACCGGGGAGCTGTTTTTT. Translation gives CASSDEIATGELFF.

In regard to this clone: This specimen includes other DNA sequences encoding the same CDR3. This chain links TRBV9 with TRBJ2-6; D is perhaps TRBD2 (6 bases). Germline CDR1 is SGDLS and CDR2 is YYNGEE. Between the trimmed V and J ends, which lost 2 bases and 1 base, there was a span of 7 bases. The CDR3 contains 15 residues. CDR3: CASSVGGSGANVLTF. CDR3 in DNA: TGTGCCAGCAGCGTTGGAGGGTCTGGGGCCAACGTCCTGACTTTC.

CDR3: CAISDGGSSSYEQYF. CDR3 nucleotide sequence: TGTGCCATCAGTGACGGGGGTAGCAGCTCCTACGAGCAGTACTTC. The V gene is TRBV10-3, the J gene TRBJ2-7, with a weak D call TRBD2 (6 bases). Looked up from germline, CDR1 is ENHRY and CDR2 is SYGVKD. The CDR3 spans 15 residues. V lost 3 bases and J 0 bases, leaving 12 bases between the germline ends.

CDR3 bases: TGTGCCAGCTCACGGGACACAGATACGCAGTATTTT. Amino acid sequence: CASSRDTDTQYF. This sequence joins TRBV18 and TRBJ2-3; no clear D gene. CDR1 is KGHSH and CDR2 is LQKENI in the germline V gene. The CDR3 consists of 12 residues. Trimming took 4 bases from V and 2 from J, leaving 4 bases between them.

CDR3 loop: CASSQSRPESAPREENGYTF. The CDR3 bases are TGCGCCAGCAGTCAATCGAGGCCCGAATCGGCCCCAAGGGAGGAGAATGGCTACACCTTC. The chain recombines TRBV23-1 with TRBJ1-2; D ambiguous. TRBV23-1 is an ORF; its function is uncertain. With 0 bases removed from V and 6 bases from J, the gap between germline ends came to 29 bases. CDR3 length: 20 amino acids.

This clone was counted only a few times. Other DNA variants within this sample encode the same CDR3. J is TRBJ2-2 and V is TRBV6-5, with 9 bases fitting TRBD1. CDR1 and CDR2 from the germline V gene are MNHEY and SVGAGI. There are 15 residues in the CDR3. Trimming at V came to 4 bases and at J to 3 bases, leaving 3 bases not matched to a gene. CDR3: CASSLRDRDTGELFF. The DNA for the CDR3 is TGTGCCAGCAGTTTGCGGGACAGGGACACCGGGGAGCTGTTTTTT.

This chain links TRBV9 with TRBJ1-3; no definite D call. V gave up 4 bases and J gave up 2 bases, with 16 bases separating them. CDR1 is SGDLS and CDR2 is YYNGEE in the germline V gene. The CDR3 totals 16 residues. The CDR3 bases are TGTGCCAGCAGCCCCGTGGTCGGGAGGGCTGGAAACACCATATATTTT. Its translation is CASSPVVGRAGNTIYF.

This chain uses TRBV5-5 with TRBJ1-2; D is possibly TRBD1 (5 bases). From germline, CDR1 is SGHKS and CDR2 YYEKEE (reference sequence). This CDR3 region has 13 residues. The germline V and J ends were trimmed by 0 bases and 8 bases, with 11 bases remaining between them. CDR3 amino acids: CASSLGVGDGYTF. The CDR3 bases are TGTGCCAGCAGCTTGGGTGTGGGGGACGGCTACACCTTC.

The chain has TRBV11-3 and TRBJ2-3; 11 nucleotides agree with TRBD2. Germline V gene lookup returns CDR1 SGHNT and CDR2 YENEEA. V gave up 4 bases and J gave up 2 bases; unmatched junction bases: 8. The CDR3 has 17 residues. CDR3 sequence: CASSSRGTSGFTDTQYF. DNA of the CDR3: TGTGCCAGCAGCTCTCGGGGGACTAGCGGTTTCACAGATACGCAGTATTTT.

The rearrangement joins TRBV19 to TRBJ1-2, with D unresolved. The CDR3 is 15 amino acids. The germline CDR1 and CDR2 sequences are LNHDA and SQIVND (reference sequence). The germline V and J ends were trimmed by 3 bases and 3 bases, with 14 bases remaining between them. The CDR3: CASSISSYKDYGYTF. The CDR3 bases are TGTGCCAGTAGTATCTCCTCTTATAAAGACTATGGCTACACCTTC.

Concerning this clone itself: Other DNA sequences of this sample code for an identical CDR3. The chain uses TRBV5-1 and TRBJ1-1; 7 bases align to TRBD1. The junction had 4 bases not matched to a gene; V was cut back by 4 bases and J by 1 base. CDR1 is SGHRS, CDR2 YFSETQ, per germline. The CDR3 spans 14 residues. CDR3 DNA: TGCGCCAGCAGCCCAGGACAGGCGAACACTGAAGCTTTCTTT. Its translation is CASSPGQANTEAFF.

Concerning this clone: The identical CDR3 is also encoded by other nucleotide sequences in the sample. This rearrangement joins TRBV5-6 to TRBJ1-2, with a weak D call TRBD1 (5 bases). The length of the CDR3 is 15 residues. Germline V gives CDR1 SGHDT, CDR2 YYEEEE. Trimming took off 3 bases at V and 0 bases at J, with 12 bases between the two ends. For the CDR3, the DNA is TGTGCCAGCAGCTACGGGACCGGAGCTAACTATGGCTACACCTTC. Its protein product is CASSYGTGANYGYTF.

The chain couples TRBV12-3 or TRBV12-4 to TRBJ2-7; maybe TRBD2 (6 bases). Trimming shortened V by 5 bases and J by 3 bases, and 11 bases separated the two germline ends. The CDR3 extends over 13 amino acids. The CDR3 reads CASSRGLDYEQYF. As DNA, the CDR3 is TGTGCCAGCAGTCGGGGACTTGACTACGAGCAGTACTTC.

The chain is built from TRBV29-1 and TRBJ2-7; tentatively, D is TRBD2 (5 bases). CDR3 length: 13 residues. Between the trimmed V and J ends, which lost 3 bases and 3 bases, there was a span of 12 bases. Germline CDR1 SQVTM, CDR2 ANQGSEA. The CDR3 spells CSVEGRRNYEQYF. For the CDR3, the DNA is TGCAGCGTTGAGGGTCGGAGGAACTACGAGCAGTACTTC.

The chain recombines TRBV2 with TRBJ2-1; 7 nucleotides align to TRBD2. The trim removed 3 bases at V and 7 bases at J, leaving 12 bases unmatched. CDR1 is SNHLY, CDR2 FYNNEI, per germline. This CDR3 spans 16 amino acids. The CDR3 DNA follows: TGTGCCAGCAGTGATCCCCCTAGCGGCAAGGTGAATGAGCAGTTCTTC. Translated: CASSDPPSGKVNEQFF.

The chain has TRBV7-8 and TRBJ2-7, with D unresolved. V was trimmed by 2 bases and J by 5 bases, leaving 13 bases between them. Germline loops: CDR1 SGHVS, CDR2 FQNEAQ. This CDR3 contains 14 residues. The DNA of the CDR3 is TGTGCCAGCAGCTTAAACGCACAGTGGGACGAGCAGTACTTC. This translates into CASSLNAQWDEQYF.

The chain links TRBV19 to TRBJ1-1; D unclear. CDR1 LNHDA and CDR2 SQIVND come from the germline V gene (reference sequence). Trimming removed 7 bases at V and 1 base at J, with 10 bases between. CDR3 length: 13 residues. CDR3 in amino acids: CASISSENTEAFF. The DNA for the CDR3 is TGTGCCAGTATAAGCTCGGAGAACACTGAAGCTTTCTTT.

The gene calls are TRBV9 and TRBJ2-1; D gene unclear. This CDR3 is built from 15 residues. V lost 4 bases, J lost 0 bases, and 11 bases lay in between. CDR1 is SGDLS and CDR2 is YYNGEE in the germline V gene. The DNA for the CDR3 is TGTGCCAGCAGCTCGACACACAGCTCCTACAATGAGCAGTTCTTC. Its translation: CASSSTHSSYNEQFF.

The chain carries TRBV5-1 and TRBJ1-1; tentative D call: TRBD1 (6 bases). Germline V gene sequence: CDR1 SGHRS, CDR2 YFSETQ. Trimming took off 1 base at V and 0 bases at J, with 13 bases between the two ends. This CDR3 contains 16 residues. CDR3 in DNA: TGCGCCAGCAGCTTGCCCACGGACAGCTTGAACACTGAAGCTTTCTTT. This encodes CASSLPTDSLNTEAFF.

V gene TRBV6-1 combines with J gene TRBJ2-3, with 8 bases aligning to TRBD1. CDR1 is MNHNS and CDR2 is SASEGT in the germline V gene. V dropped 3 bases and J dropped 4; count of bases not matched to a gene: 3. The CDR3 has 14 residues. Here the CDR3 DNA reads TGTGCCAGCAGTGAGGGACAGGAGTCAGATACGCAGTATTTT. Encoded protein: CASSEGQESDTQYF.

The chain employs TRBV7-3 and TRBJ2-3; unclear D gene. Germline V lookup: CDR1 SGHTA, CDR2 FQGTGA. The V gene lost 2 bases and the J gene lost 3 bases, with 6 bases spanning the gap. This CDR3 spans 13 amino acids. The CDR3 DNA sequence: TGTGCCAGCAGCTTACCCAATACAGATACGCAGTATTTT. Protein sequence: CASSLPNTDTQYF.

The chain combines TRBV24-1 with TRBJ2-3, with D possibly being TRBD2 (6 bases). The V end lost 3 bases, the J end lost 5 bases, and 11 bases lay between the germline ends. The CDR3 is 14 amino acids. The germline gives CDR1 KGHDR, CDR2 SFDVKD. The CDR3 DNA reads TGTGCCACCAGTGATCCACGGAGGGTAGATACGCAGTATTTT. Translation gives CATSDPRRVDTQYF.

This clone has only one observation. V gene TRBV2 combines with J gene TRBJ1-3; D call uncertain. This CDR3 spans 14 amino acids. CDR1 SNHLY and CDR2 FYNNEI come from the germline V gene. The V end was cut by 7 bases, the J end by 0 bases, with 10 bases between. As DNA, the CDR3 is TGTGCCAGCACGTCTCCATTCTCTGGAAACACCATATATTTT. Its protein product is CASTSPFSGNTIYF.